These T cell receptor beta chains were read from a single sample in a study of blood T cell repertoires in COVID-19. Here immunoSEQ multiplex PCR was the method, and the copy in TCRdb shows in-frame clones only, minus some. The sample lists about 380,000 clones, around 85% occurring once. Sequencing was done on a sample of peripheral blood. The source of these receptors is a woman under 30 with acute or convalescent COVID-19. CDR3s include the opening cysteine and the closing phenylalanine or tryptophan. The order of the fields is D gene, clone size, V gene, J gene, CDR3 DNA, CDR3 protein. The D gene is left open where the match is weak. Some rows mark clone size as missing; the rest say once, few, many or name a class of expanded clone.

>.|.|TRBV6-6|TRBJ1-1
TGTGCCAGCAGTTACACGGACGGGGCTGAAGCTTTCTTT
CASSYTDGAEAFF
>.|.|TRBV12-3/TRBV12-4|TRBJ1-6
TGTGCCAGCAGCCCAGGGGAAAGTTCACCCCTCCACTTT
CASSPGESSPLHF
>.|.|TRBV6-5|TRBJ1-1
TGTGCCAGCAGTTACTCGGAGGCTTTGAACACTGAAGCTTTCTTT
CASSYSEALNTEAFF
>.|.|TRBV3-1/TRBV3-2|TRBJ1-3
TGTGCCAGCAGCCAAGGTATAAACCGGGACACCATATATTTT
CASSQGINRDTIYF
>.|.|TRBV4-2|TRBJ1-4
TGTGCCAGCAGCCCTCCTACACAGGGCGGTAATGAAAAACTGTTTTTT
CASSPPTQGGNEKLFF
>TRBD1|.|TRBV29-1|TRBJ2-5
TGCAGCGTGCATTCAGTGGACAGGGGGCTCGAGACCCAGTACTTC
CSVHSVDRGLETQYF
>.|.|TRBV18|TRBJ2-7
TGTGCCAGCTCACCCCGGAGCAATAGCCTCTACGAGCAGTACTTC
CASSPRSNSLYEQYF
>.|.|TRBV5-1|TRBJ2-3
TGCGCCAGCAGTTTTAGACAGGTATCTAGCACAGATACGCAGTATTTT
CASSFRQVSSTDTQYF
>.|.|TRBV7-9|TRBJ1-4
TGTGCCAGCAGCTTTTCGGGATCTGGTGAAAAACTGTTTTTT
CASSFSGSGEKLFF
>TRBD1|.|TRBV10-1|TRBJ2-5
TGCGCCAGCAGCCGGGACAGGGTCCAAGAGACCCAGTACTTC
CASSRDRVQETQYF
>TRBD1|.|TRBV7-2|TRBJ2-5
TGTGCCAGCAGCCCAGGACAGGTAGAGACCCAGTACTTC
CASSPGQVETQYF
>.|.|TRBV3-1/TRBV3-2|TRBJ1-2
TGTGCCAGCAGTGAAGTATCAGGGGTGGCTGGCTACACCTTC
CASSEVSGVAGYTF
>.|.|TRBV6-5|TRBJ2-2
TGTGCCAGCAGTTACCGCCAGATGAACACCGGGGAGCTGTTTTTT
CASSYRQMNTGELFF
>TRBD1|few|TRBV3-1/TRBV3-2|TRBJ1-1
TGTGCCAGCAGTCGAGACGACAGGGGTAAGGCTTTCTTT
CASSRDDRGKAFF
>.|.|TRBV19|TRBJ1-2
TGTGCCAGTAGTGACAGGAACTATGGCTACACCTTC
CASSDRNYGYTF
>.|.|TRBV5-1|TRBJ2-7
TGCGCCAGCAGTAGGGGGACCCCACCCTACGAGCAGTACTTC
CASSRGTPPYEQYF
>TRBD2|few|TRBV2|TRBJ2-7
TGTGCCAGCACGGCTAGCGGGTACGAGCAGTACTTC
CASTASGYEQYF
>TRBD2|.|TRBV7-9|TRBJ2-4
TGTGCCAGCAGCCCAGCGGGAGGGGGATCCAAAAACATTCAGTACTTC
CASSPAGGGSKNIQYF
>TRBD1|.|TRBV19|TRBJ1-1
TGTGCCAGTAGTATGGATCAGGGGGGCACTGAAGCTTTCTTT
CASSMDQGGTEAFF
>.|.|TRBV28|TRBJ2-7
TGTGCCAGCAGTTCCGGGACTTCGCTAGTCGAGCAGTACTTC
CASSSGTSLVEQYF